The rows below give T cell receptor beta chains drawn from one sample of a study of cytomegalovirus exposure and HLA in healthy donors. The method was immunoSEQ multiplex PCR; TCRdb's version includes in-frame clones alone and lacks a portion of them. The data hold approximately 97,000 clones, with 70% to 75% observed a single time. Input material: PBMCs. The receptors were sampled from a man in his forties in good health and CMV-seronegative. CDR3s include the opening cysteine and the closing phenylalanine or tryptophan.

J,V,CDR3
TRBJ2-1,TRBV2,CASSDPGTSAYYNEQFF
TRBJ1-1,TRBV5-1,CASTVRWMNTEAFF
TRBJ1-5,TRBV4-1,CASSQGPGQGYQPQHF
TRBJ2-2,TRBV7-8,CASSLVGRGTGELFF
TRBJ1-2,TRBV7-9,CASSRPRGPNGYTF
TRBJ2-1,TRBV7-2,CASSIRTSREEFF
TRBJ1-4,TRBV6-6,CASSYLDRGNEKLFF
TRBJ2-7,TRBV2,CASSLSGGVTYEQYF
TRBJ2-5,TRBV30,CAWAEETQYF
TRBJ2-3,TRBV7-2,CASSGPSTDTQYF
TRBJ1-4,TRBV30,CAALGQPNEKLFF
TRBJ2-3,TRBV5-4,CASSLVRGQKDTQYF
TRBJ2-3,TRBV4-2,CASSQSDTDTDTQYF
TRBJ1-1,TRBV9,CASSAPPGTLNTEAFF
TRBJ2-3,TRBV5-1,CASSWDSSTDTQYF
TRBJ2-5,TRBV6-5,CASSYRGETQYF
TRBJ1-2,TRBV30,CAWSALNYGYTF
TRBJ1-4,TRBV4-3,CASSQEGTHTATNEKLFF
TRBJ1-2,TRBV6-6,CASKDDRDYGYTF
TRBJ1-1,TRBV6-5,CASSTPRTGDTEAFF
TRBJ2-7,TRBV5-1,CASSLERQRYEQYF
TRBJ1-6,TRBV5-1,CASSLQSRVENSPLHF
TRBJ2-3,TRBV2,CASGEGLSTDTQYF
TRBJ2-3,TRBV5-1,CASSPLAGGNTDTQYF
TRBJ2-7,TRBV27,CASSFSSGGGVEYF
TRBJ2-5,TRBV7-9,CASSLRAGLQETQYF
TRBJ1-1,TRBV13,CASSQRQRNTEAFF
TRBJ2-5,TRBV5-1,CASSSGLAGGPETQYF
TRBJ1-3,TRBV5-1,CASSRGGTTHGNTIYF
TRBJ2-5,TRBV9,CASSVGGRVEETQYF
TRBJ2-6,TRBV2,CASSTGAGANVLTF
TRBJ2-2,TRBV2,CASSGDSSGELFF
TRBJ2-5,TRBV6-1,CASRRLAGGEETQYF
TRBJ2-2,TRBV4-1,CASSPGTGELFF
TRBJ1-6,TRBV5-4,CASSLQGELHF
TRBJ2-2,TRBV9,CASSPWTESTGELFF
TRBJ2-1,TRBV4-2,CASSPNDWGGVYEQFF
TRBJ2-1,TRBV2,CASTPGEYNEQFF
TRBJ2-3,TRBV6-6,CASRIAGGPRDTQYF
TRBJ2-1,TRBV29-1,CSARARIPEPYNEQFF
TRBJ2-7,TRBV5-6,CASSLWVRTSVRPEQYF
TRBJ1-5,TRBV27,CASRSTPVVSNQPQHF
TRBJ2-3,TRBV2,CASSESIDTQYF
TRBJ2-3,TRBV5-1,CASSLGTSGGDTQYF
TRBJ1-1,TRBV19,CASSLIGQGNTEAFF
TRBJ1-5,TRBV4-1,CASSQAPHESNQPQHF
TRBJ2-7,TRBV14,CASSREVGDYEQYF
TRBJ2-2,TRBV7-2,CASSFGGGNTGELFF
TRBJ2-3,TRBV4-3,CASSQAAGGTDTQYF
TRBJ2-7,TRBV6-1,CASRGAGETYEQYF
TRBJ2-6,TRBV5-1,CASSNRGSGANVLTF
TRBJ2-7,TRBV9,CASSPWTGTGNEQYF
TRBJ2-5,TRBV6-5,CASRMTGSETQYF
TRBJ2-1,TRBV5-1,CASSLGRVNEQFF
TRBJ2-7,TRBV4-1,CASSQGQAKTVDEQYF
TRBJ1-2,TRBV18,CASSPEGSNYGYTF
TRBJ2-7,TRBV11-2,CASSSLYEQYF
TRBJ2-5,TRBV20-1,CSAGTKETQYF
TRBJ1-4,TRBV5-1,CASTREKFLTGADEKLFF